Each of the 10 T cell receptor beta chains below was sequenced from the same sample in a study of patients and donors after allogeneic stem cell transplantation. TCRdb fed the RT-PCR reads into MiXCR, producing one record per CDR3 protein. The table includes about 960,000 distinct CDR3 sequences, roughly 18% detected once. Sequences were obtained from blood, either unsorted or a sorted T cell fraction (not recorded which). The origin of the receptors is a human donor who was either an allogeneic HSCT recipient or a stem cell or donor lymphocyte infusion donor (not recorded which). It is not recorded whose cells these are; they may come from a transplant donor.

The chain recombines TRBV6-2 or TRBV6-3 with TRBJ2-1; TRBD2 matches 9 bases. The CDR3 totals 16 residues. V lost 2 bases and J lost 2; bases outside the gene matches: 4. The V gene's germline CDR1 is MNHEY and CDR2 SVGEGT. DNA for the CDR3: TGTGCCAGCAGTTACCCCGGCGGGAGGGCCTACAATGAGCAGTTCTTC. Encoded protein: CASSYPGGRAYNEQFF.

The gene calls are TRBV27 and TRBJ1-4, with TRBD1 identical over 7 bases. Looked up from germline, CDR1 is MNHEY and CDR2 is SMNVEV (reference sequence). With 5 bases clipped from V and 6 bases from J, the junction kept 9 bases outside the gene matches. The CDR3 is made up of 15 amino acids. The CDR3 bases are TGTGCCAGCAGTCGGACGGGACAGAGACATGAAAAACTGTTTTTT. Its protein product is CASSRTGQRHEKLFF.

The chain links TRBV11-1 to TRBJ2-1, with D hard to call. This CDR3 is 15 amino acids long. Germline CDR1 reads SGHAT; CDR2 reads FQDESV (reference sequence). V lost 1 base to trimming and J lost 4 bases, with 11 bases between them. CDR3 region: CASSLGVHDYNEQFF. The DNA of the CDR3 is TGTGCCAGCAGCTTAGGAGTACATGATTACAATGAGCAGTTCTTC.

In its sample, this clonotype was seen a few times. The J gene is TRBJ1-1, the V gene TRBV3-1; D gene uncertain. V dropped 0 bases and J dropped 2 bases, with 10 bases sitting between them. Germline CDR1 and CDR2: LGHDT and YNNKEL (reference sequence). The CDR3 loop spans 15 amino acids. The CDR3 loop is CASSQDGYINTEAFF. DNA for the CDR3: TGTGCCAGCAGCCAAGATGGGTACATCAACACTGAAGCTTTCTTT.

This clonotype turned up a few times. CDR3 region: CASSANSLEYF. CDR3 nucleotide sequence: TGTGCCAGCAGTGCTAACTCCCTGGAGTATTTT. This chain uses TRBV2 with TRBJ2-3; no firm D call. Trimming cost V 4 bases and J 13 bases, with 12 bases left between them. Germline lookup yields CDR1 SNHLY and CDR2 FYNNEI. The CDR3 length is 11 residues.

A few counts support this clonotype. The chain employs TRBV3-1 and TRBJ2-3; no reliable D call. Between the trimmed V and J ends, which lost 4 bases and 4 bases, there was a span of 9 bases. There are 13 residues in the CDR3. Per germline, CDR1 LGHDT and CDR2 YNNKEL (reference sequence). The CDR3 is CASSRSRSDTQYF. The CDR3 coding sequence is TGTGCCAGCAGCCGGAGTCGGTCAGATACGCAGTATTTT.

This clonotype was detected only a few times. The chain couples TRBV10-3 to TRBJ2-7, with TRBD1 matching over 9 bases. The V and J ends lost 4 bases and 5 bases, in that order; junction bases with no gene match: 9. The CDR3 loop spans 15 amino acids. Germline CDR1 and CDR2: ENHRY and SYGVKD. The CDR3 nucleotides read TGTGCCATCAGTGGAGTCCGGACAGGGGACCACGAGCAGTACTTC. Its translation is CAISGVRTGDHEQYF.

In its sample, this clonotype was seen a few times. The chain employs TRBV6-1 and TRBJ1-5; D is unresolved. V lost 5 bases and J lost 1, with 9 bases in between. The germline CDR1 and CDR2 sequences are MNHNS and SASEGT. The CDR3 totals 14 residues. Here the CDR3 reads CASSNTESNQPQHF. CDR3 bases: TGTGCCAGCAGTAACACAGAAAGCAATCAGCCCCAGCATTTT.

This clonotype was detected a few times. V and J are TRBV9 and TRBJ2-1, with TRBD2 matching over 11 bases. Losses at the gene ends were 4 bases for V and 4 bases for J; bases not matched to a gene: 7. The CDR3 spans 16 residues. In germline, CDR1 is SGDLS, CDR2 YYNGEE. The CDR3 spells CASSPLGTSGYNEQFF. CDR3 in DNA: TGTGCCAGCAGCCCCCTCGGGACTAGCGGTTACAATGAGCAGTTCTTC. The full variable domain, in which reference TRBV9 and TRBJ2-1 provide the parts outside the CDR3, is DSGVTQTPKHLITATGQRVTLRCSPRSGDLSVYWYQQSLDQGLQFLIQYYNGEERAKGNILERFSAQQFPDLHSELNLSSLELGDSALYFCASSPLGTSGYNEQFFGPGTRLTVL.

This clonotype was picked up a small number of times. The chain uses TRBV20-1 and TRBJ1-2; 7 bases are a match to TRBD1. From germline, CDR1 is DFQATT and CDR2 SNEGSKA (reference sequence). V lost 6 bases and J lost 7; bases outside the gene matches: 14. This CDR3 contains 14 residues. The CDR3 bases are TGCAGTGCCCTGAAGACAGGGAGAAAGGGTGGCTACACCTTC. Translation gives CSALKTGRKGGYTF.